This T cell receptor beta chain was sequenced for a study of low-dose radiotherapy and immunotherapy resistance in tumors. This clonotype was counted only a few times. V shed 0 bases, J shed 4 bases, and the junction held 6 bases outside the gene matches. This CDR3 region has 15 residues. CDR1 is SGHRS, CDR2 YFSETQ, per germline. The time point was: before trial treatment. Both TCRalpha and TCRbeta chains were reverse transcribed with V-gene-specific primers. Both a constant-region primer and a V-primer adapter served to amplify TCRs across 15 to 20 PCR cycles. TCRdb re-called the reads with MiXCR, one entry per CDR3 protein. The sample records 64,000 or so distinct CDR3 sequences, around 30% being singletons.

This TCR came from a female donor with ovarian cancer. The chain is built from TRBV5-1 and TRBJ1-1; 7 nucleotides line up with TRBD1. The specimen comprised PBMCs, sampled before treatment. For the CDR3, the DNA is TGCGCCAGCAGCTTGGCTACTCCAGGGGGCACTGAAGCTTTCTTT. It codes for CASSLATPGGTEAFF.